A selection of T cell receptor beta chains follows, all from one sample in a study of blood T cell repertoires in COVID-19. Clones were read by immunoSEQ multiplex PCR, and TCRdb kept only the in-frame ones, dropping some. The sample includes some 300,000 clones, nearly 90% of them seen just once. The sample was peripheral blood. The source is a woman between 25 and 40 years old with COVID-19, enrolled during active disease. The CDR3 runs from the conserved cysteine through the conserved F or W. A D gene is named only where the DNA matches it firmly. Rows give clone size only sometimes, using once, few, many, or a class for an expanded clone.

size	D	V	CDR3
-	-	TRBV2	CASSGRGWRETQYF
-	-	TRBV5-1	CASSLYLEGEAFF
-	-	TRBV9	CAGRVSRTDTQYF
-	-	TRBV9	CASSVESGILHF
-	TRBD1	TRBV7-6	CASSPRQGMDGYTF
-	TRBD1	TRBV30	CAGSRGPKENQPQHF
-	TRBD1	TRBV19	CASSLWTGGRFMNTEAFF
-	-	TRBV7-2	CASSLDGLDNSPLHF
-	TRBD2	TRBV7-9	CATIAGGFTGELFF
-	TRBD1	TRBV3-1/TRBV3-2	CASSRRDSYYSPLHF
-	-	TRBV20-1	CSAPQNTEAFF
-	-	TRBV4-1	CASSFGVNQPQHF
-	-	TRBV12-3/TRBV12-4	CASSFQGPGGGFF
once	TRBD1	TRBV7-9	CASSSRDRVKETQYF
-	TRBD1	TRBV5-8	CASSLDRGNTEAFF
-	-	TRBV19	CASTPGDGNQPQHF
once	TRBD1	TRBV30	CAWRERGLVNEQFF
-	TRBD1	TRBV12-5	CASGLSTGWDGYTF
-	TRBD1	TRBV5-1	CASSTGTGRWSPLHF
-	-	TRBV7-9	CASSLSGAGETQYF
-	-	TRBV19	CASSYPGQSKGPQHF
-	TRBD1	TRBV6-5	CASSRQGNTEAFF
-	-	TRBV6-5	CASRTGYTTEAFF
-	TRBD2	TRBV5-1	CASSTTSGGATQYF
-	-	TRBV6-2/TRBV6-3	CASSYEDRTYNGYTF
-	-	TRBV28	CAITAGGEKLFF
-	-	TRBV7-8	CASSLWGRTTGDTQYF
once	-	TRBV7-6	CASSYSLGGNSPLHF